These 27 T cell receptor beta chains were sequenced from one sample in a study of shared clonotypes between healthy human individuals. Naive-designated CD8 cells lacked CD45RO, were positively enriched for CCR7, and omitted terminally differentiated effector memory CD45RA+ cells. Measured with immunoSEQ multiplex PCR; TCRdb has only the in-frame clones, and not every one. This sample has about 2 million clones; approximately 94% occur once, and the top ten carry 1% to 1.3%. The sequenced sample was naive CD8+ T cells sorted from blood. The receptor set was obtained from a man younger than 30 in good health.

The J gene is TRBJ2-2, the V gene TRBV27; D may correspond to TRBD1 or TRBD2 (5 bases each). Trimming removed 5 bases from V and 5 bases from J, with 18 bases in between. The CDR3 has 16 residues. CDR1 and CDR2 from the germline V gene are MNHEY and SMNVEV (reference sequence). The CDR3 DNA reads TGTGCCAGCAGTCATTCCGGGACCCCAGGGACCGGGGAGCTGTTTTTT. The encoded protein is CASSHSGTPGTGELFF.

The genes are TRBV10-3 and TRBJ1-2, with 7 bases matching TRBD1. The V gene end was trimmed by 0 bases and the J gene end by 9 bases; junction bases not matched to a gene: 16. Germline V gives CDR1 ENHRY, CDR2 SYGVKD. This CDR3 contains 17 residues. The CDR3 here is CAISESWTGVDFRSYTF. The CDR3 DNA reads TGTGCCATCAGTGAGTCCTGGACAGGTGTAGATTTCCGGAGCTACACCTTC.

The chain joins TRBV13 to TRBJ1-3; D ambiguous. CDR1 and CDR2 (germline): PRHDT, FYEKMQ (reference sequence). V lost 2 bases and J lost 1, with 21 bases in between. CDR3 length equals 19 residues. The CDR3 region has the DNA TGTGCCAGCAGCTTATACTTTCGAGAAGGAGAAGGTTCTGGAAACACCATATATTTT. Encoded protein: CASSLYFREGEGSGNTIYF.

V usage is TRBV14 and J usage is TRBJ2-7; TRBD1 aligns across 9 bases. The CDR3 loop spans 16 amino acids. V shed 5 bases, J shed 3 bases, and the junction held 11 bases outside the gene matches. Germline assignment: CDR1 SGHDN and CDR2 FVKESK. The CDR3 DNA is TGTGCCAGCAGCTTCCTCCCGGGGACAGGGATCTACGAGCAGTACTTC. Protein sequence: CASSFLPGTGIYEQYF.

As concerns this clone: Different DNA sequences within this sample yield the same CDR3. The chain is built from TRBV19 and TRBJ1-1, with D uncertain. The CDR3 has 14 residues. V was shortened by 0 bases and J by 3 bases, with 8 bases between the two germline ends. Germline CDR1 and CDR2: LNHDA and SQIVND (reference sequence). The CDR3 DNA reads TGTGCCAGTAGTATAGATCTTGAGGACACTGAAGCTTTCTTT. Its protein product is CASSIDLEDTEAFF.

For the CDR3, the DNA is TGTGCCAGTAGAACGGTGGGGACACATGAAGCTTTCTTT. As protein: CASRTVGTHEAFF. V gene TRBV19 combines with J gene TRBJ1-1, with D perhaps TRBD1 (6 bases). The germline CDR1 and CDR2 sequences are LNHDA and SQIVND (reference sequence). Trimming shortened V by 6 bases and J by 7 bases, and 15 bases separated the two germline ends. The CDR3 sequence is 13 residues long. The full variable domain, its missing parts supplied by reference TRBV19 and TRBJ1-1, is DGGITQSPKYLFRKEGQNVTLSCEQNLNHDAMYWYRQDPGQGLRLIYYSQIVNDFQKGDIAEGYSVSREKKESFPLTVTSAQKNPTAFYLCASRTVGTHEAFFGQGTRLTVV.

Details on this clone: The same CDR3 also results from other DNA sequences found in this sample. The CDR3 region is CSVQKETQYF. CDR3 sequence (DNA): TGCAGCGTCCAGAAAGAGACCCAGTACTTC. This chain connects TRBV29-1 to TRBJ2-5; D gene ambiguous. Deletions cut 6 bases from V and 3 bases from J, with 5 bases between. CDR3 length equals 10 residues. The V gene's germline CDR1 is SQVTM and CDR2 ANQGSEA. The full variable domain, its missing parts supplied by reference TRBV29-1 and TRBJ2-5, is SAVISQKPSRDICQRGTSLTIQCQVDSQVTMMFWYRQQPGQSLTLIATANQGSEATYESGFVIDKFPISRPNLTFSTLTVSNMSPEDSSIYLCSVQKETQYFGPGTRLLVL.

The CDR3, as DNA: TGCGCCAGCGCCCCGGCGACAGGTGCCTACGAGCAGTACTTC. Translating it yields CASAPATGAYEQYF. This rearrangement joins TRBV4-3 to TRBJ2-7, with D tentatively TRBD1 (6 bases). This CDR3 is built from 14 residues. The germline V gene has CDR1 LGHNA and CDR2 YSLEER. Trimming took 8 bases from V and 2 from J, leaving 16 bases between them.

The chain recombines TRBV21-1 with TRBJ2-7. TRBV21-1 is reported as a pseudogene. The CDR3 totals 15 residues. CDR3 in amino acids: CASSKVGDSSYEQYF. The CDR3 coding sequence is TGTGCCAGCAGCAAAGTGGGGGATTCCTCCTACGAGCAGTACTTC.

V usage is TRBV7-8 and J usage is TRBJ2-7; no firm D call. Germline V gene data show CDR1 as SGHVS and CDR2 as FQNEAQ. The CDR3 is 14 amino acids. The V gene lost 4 bases and the J gene lost 0 bases, with 10 bases spanning the gap. The CDR3 sequence is CASSSGGLSYEQYF. The CDR3 DNA reads as TGTGCCAGCAGCTCAGGCGGCCTCTCCTACGAGCAGTACTTC.

The V gene is TRBV4-3, the J gene TRBJ2-3; D unresolved. The CDR3 extends over 15 amino acids. Germline CDR1 is LGHNA and CDR2 is YSLEER. V lost 4 bases, J lost 0 bases, and 11 bases lay in between. CDR3 residues: CASSLWRSSTDTQYF. The CDR3 DNA follows: TGCGCCAGCAGCCTTTGGCGGTCTAGCACAGATACGCAGTATTTT.

The chain employs TRBV30 and TRBJ1-1; perhaps TRBD1 as D (6 bases). V was shortened by 0 bases and J by 4 bases, with 12 bases between the two germline ends. Germline CDR1 and CDR2: GTSNPN and SVGIG (reference sequence). The CDR3 is made up of 14 amino acids. DNA of the CDR3: TGTGCCTGGAGTGTGCCGCCAGGGGCCACTGAAGCTTTCTTT. Its translation: CAWSVPPGATEAFF.

This clone was seen a few times. The V gene is TRBV6-6, the J gene TRBJ1-1; D unresolved. Germline CDR1 is MNHNY and CDR2 is SVGAGI (reference sequence). Trimming shortened V by 10 bases and J by 0 bases, and 12 bases separated the two germline ends. The CDR3 consists of 13 residues. CDR3 in DNA: TGTGCCACCATAGGAAGCATGAACACTGAAGCTTTCTTT. This gives the protein CATIGSMNTEAFF.

The CDR3 spells CASSDRGERINYGYTF. CDR3 sequence (DNA): TGTGCCAGCAGTGATCGGGGCGAGAGGATAAACTATGGCTACACCTTC. V and J are TRBV6-1 and TRBJ1-2; TRBD1 might be the D (5 bases). The length of the CDR3 is 16 residues. CDR1 and CDR2 from the germline V gene are MNHNS and SASEGT. V was shortened by 3 bases and J by 2 bases, with 16 bases between the two germline ends.

V is TRBV11-2 and J is TRBJ2-3; D unclear. This CDR3 has 12 amino acids. Germline V gives CDR1 SGHAT, CDR2 FQNNGV. V gave up 0 bases and J gave up 11 bases, with 9 bases separating them. The DNA for the CDR3 is TGTGCCAGCAGCTTAGATCTCTGGGAGCAGTATTTT. Translation gives CASSLDLWEQYF.

The J gene is TRBJ1-6, the V gene TRBV27; weak D call: TRBD1 (5 bases). V lost 4 bases to trimming and J lost 5 bases, with 21 bases between them. This CDR3 contains 18 residues. From germline, CDR1 is MNHEY and CDR2 SMNVEV (reference sequence). The CDR3, as DNA: TGTGCCAGCAGTTCATCGAAGGGGACTGAGAGAAATAATTCACCCCTCCACTTT. It encodes CASSSSKGTERNNSPLHF.

The V call is TRBV21-1, the J call TRBJ2-3; the listed D gene, TRBD2, was not tested against the DNA. TRBV21-1 is termed a pseudogene. This CDR3 has 18 amino acids. The CDR3 is CASSIEGRAPYSTDTQYF. CDR3 DNA: TGTGCCAGCAGCATTGAGGGGAGGGCCCCCTATAGCACAGATACGCAGTATTTT.

This sequence joins TRBV4-1 and TRBJ2-1; no definite D call. Germline CDR1 MGHRA, CDR2 YSYEKL. The CDR3 totals 11 residues. The V end was cut by 0 bases, the J end by 12 bases, with 6 bases between. CDR3 in amino acids: CASSQEAGQFF. The CDR3 nucleotides read TGCGCCAGCAGCCAAGAGGCAGGGCAGTTCTTC.

In its sample, this clone was seen once. The V gene is TRBV7-2, the J gene TRBJ2-7; tentative D call: TRBD1 (5 bases). The CDR3 extends over 13 amino acids. Trimming cost V 6 bases and J 2 bases, with 11 bases left between them. The germline CDR1 and CDR2 sequences are SGHTA and FQGNSA. CDR3 nucleotide sequence: TGTGCCAGCAGACAGGCGAACACCTACGAGCAGTACTTC. Translation gives CASRQANTYEQYF.

This chain joins TRBV5-4 and TRBJ2-5; TRBD2 agrees at 7 bases. V was pared by 4 bases and J by 1 base, with 7 bases of the junction left unmatched. Germline assignment: CDR1 SGHNT and CDR2 YYREEE (reference sequence). The CDR3 spans 15 residues. CDR3 in amino acids: CASSLDASGQETQYF. The CDR3 bases are TGTGCCAGCAGCCTGGACGCTAGCGGCCAAGAGACCCAGTACTTC.

A remark on this clone: Other DNA sequences of this sample code for an identical CDR3. This sequence joins TRBV5-1 and TRBJ2-1, with D unclear. This CDR3 comprises 13 residues. V was clipped by 4 bases and J by 3 bases, with 8 bases between them. The V gene's germline CDR1 is SGHRS and CDR2 YFSETQ. CDR3 nucleotide sequence: TGCGCCAGCAGCCCCGGTGGCTACAATGAGCAGTTCTTC. Residues: CASSPGGYNEQFF.

The chain is built from TRBV5-1 and TRBJ2-3; D is ambiguous. Germline CDR1 and CDR2: SGHRS and YFSETQ. The CDR3 length is 14 residues. Trimming removed 0 bases from V and 3 bases from J, with 8 bases in between. The CDR3 loop is CASSLVAETDTQYF. The CDR3 DNA sequence: TGCGCCAGCAGCTTGGTGGCTGAAACAGATACGCAGTATTTT. Filled out from reference TRBV5-1 and TRBJ2-3, the complete variable domain reads KAGVTQTPRYLIKTRGQQVTLSCSPISGHRSVSWYQQTPGQGLQFLFEYFSETQRNKGNFPGRFSGRQFSNSRSEMNVSTLELGDSALYLCASSLVAETDTQYFGPGTRLTVL.

This chain joins TRBV2 and TRBJ1-3; the D gene is possibly TRBD1 (5 bases). V lost 2 bases and J 0 bases, leaving 8 bases between the germline ends. The V gene's germline CDR1 is SNHLY and CDR2 FYNNEI. CDR3 length: 15 residues. The CDR3 DNA follows: TGTGCCAGCAGTGAACGACAGCTCTCTGGAAACACCATATATTTT. Its protein product is CASSERQLSGNTIYF.

J is TRBJ1-5 and V is TRBV4-1, with no clear D. The CDR3 is 16 amino acids. CDR1 and CDR2 (germline): MGHRA, YSYEKL. V was clipped by 0 bases and J by 0 bases, with 9 bases between them. CDR3 sequence: CASSQDGPISNQPQHF. The CDR3 nucleotides read TGCGCCAGCAGCCAAGATGGACCGATTAGCAATCAGCCCCAGCATTTT.

The chain links TRBV4-2 to TRBJ2-7; D unclear. The CDR3 totals 14 residues. Germline CDR1 and CDR2: LGHNA and YNFKEQ. V lost 0 bases and J 3 bases, leaving 9 bases between the germline ends. CDR3 residues: CASSQEWLVYEQYF. Written as DNA, the CDR3 is TGTGCCAGCAGCCAAGAGTGGCTGGTCTACGAGCAGTACTTC.

V gene TRBV30 combines with J gene TRBJ2-7; perhaps TRBD2 as D (7 bases). The CDR3 totals 15 residues. V was shortened by 0 bases and J by 0 bases, with 12 bases between the two germline ends. The germline CDR1 and CDR2 sequences are GTSNPN and SVGIG (reference sequence). CDR3 amino acids: CAWSVRAGASYEQYF. The CDR3 DNA sequence: TGTGCCTGGAGTGTACGGGCGGGGGCCTCCTACGAGCAGTACTTC.

This chain uses TRBV7-6 with TRBJ2-7; 12 nucleotides align to TRBD1. After removal of 5 bases from V and 4 bases from J, the junction contained 6 bases not matched to a gene. Germline V CDR1 and CDR2: SGHVS, FNYEAQ. The CDR3 is made up of 15 amino acids. Here the CDR3 DNA reads TGTGCCAGCAGCCCGGGGACAGGGGGCAATTACGAGCAGTACTTC. It is translated as CASSPGTGGNYEQYF.